This T cell receptor beta chain was observed in a study of CD8 T cells in Susac syndrome. Regarding the study as a whole: Acknowledgment was made by the study that its TCR sequencing and HLA analysis involved a relatively small number of individuals.

With respect to this clonotype: Its matching antigen is unknown.

Trimming took 5 bases from V and 9 from J, leaving 10 bases between them. This CDR3 comprises 11 residues. CDR1 MDHEN and CDR2 SYDVKM come from the germline V gene. With random hexamers, about 0.5 to 1 ug RNA was reverse transcribed. Coverage of TCR beta CDR3 amplification by immunoSEQ multiplex PCR extended to 54 Vbeta and 13 Jbeta. TCRdb reprocessed the immunoSEQ multiplex PCR reads with MiXCR, giving one entry per CDR3 protein. In the table there are roughly 200,000 distinct CDR3 sequences, roughly 95% of which are singletons. This chain connects TRBV28 to TRBJ1-1; no definite D call. This sequence was found in a human donor in good health. Input material: CD4+ T cells from PBMCs. CDR3 in amino acids: CASSRSMKAFF. Here the CDR3 DNA reads TGTGCCAGCAGTAGAAGCATGAAAGCTTTCTTT.